These 30 T cell receptor beta chains were all obtained from the same sample, sequenced in a study of T cells expressing NK-cell markers. Each CDR3 protein gets one entry in TCRdb, which reprocessed the 5' RACE reads and gives no DNA. This sample's clone table lists about 450,000 distinct CDR3 sequences. Source material: blood T cells: a sorted CD56 or NKG2C T cell subset, CD4+ or CD8+ T cells, or bulk PBMC T cells (not recorded which). The receptors were sampled from a woman aged 18-70 years in good health.

The V gene is TRBV6-1, the J gene TRBJ2-6. Germline values: CDR1 MNHNS, CDR2 SASEGT. The CDR3 runs to 18 residues. This chain's CDR3 is CASSERVGMSSGANVLTF.

The J gene is TRBJ2-1, the V gene TRBV25-1; checking the TCRdb D call of TRBD2 is not possible without DNA. The CDR3 runs to 15 residues. From germline, CDR1 is MGHDK and CDR2 SYGVNS. This CDR3 reads CASSALAGVYNEQFF.

The gene calls are TRBV12-3 or TRBV12-4 and TRBJ2-3; TCRdb selects TRBD1, and the lack of DNA leaves this call unchecked. The CDR3 has 17 residues. The CDR3 protein is CASSPETGQAGTDTQYF.

The chain recombines TRBV4-3 with TRBJ2-5; the TCRdb call, TRBD2, lacks DNA for checking. The CDR3 runs to 15 residues. The germline V gene has CDR1 LGHNA and CDR2 YSLEER. The CDR3 sequence is CASSQDTSGGETQYF.

The chain recombines TRBV5-5 with TRBJ2-2. Germline CDR1 SGHKS, CDR2 YYEKEE (reference sequence). The CDR3 extends over 14 amino acids. The CDR3 loop reads CASSLVLDLGELFF.

V usage is TRBV4-3 and J usage is TRBJ1-1. The length of the CDR3 is 14 residues. The germline gives CDR1 LGHNA, CDR2 YSLEER. The CDR3 sequence is CASRELSANTEAFF.

The chain combines TRBV20-1 with TRBJ2-5; TCRdb picks TRBD2, but there is no DNA to check that call. The germline V gene has CDR1 DFQATT and CDR2 SNEGSKA (reference sequence). The CDR3 is made up of 14 amino acids. The CDR3: CSARRDFPLKTQYF.

The rearrangement links TRBV18 to TRBJ1-1; checking the TCRdb D call of TRBD1 is not possible without DNA. CDR1 is KGHSH, CDR2 LQKENI, per germline. CDR3 size: 15 residues. CDR3 sequence: CASSPMTGVGTEAFF.

The chain uses TRBV21-1 and TRBJ2-2; the D call of TRBD1 rests on TCRdb alone, since no DNA is present to check it. TRBV21-1 is a pseudogene segment. The CDR3 consists of 15 residues. The CDR3 reads CASSETGLDTGELFF.

The V and J genes are TRBV28 and TRBJ1-4; TCRdb outputs TRBD1, but without DNA this stays unchecked. The germline V gene has CDR1 MDHEN and CDR2 SYDVKM. CDR3 size: 14 residues. This CDR3 is CASSFDRPSEKLFF.

The chain joins TRBV20-1 to TRBJ1-2; the TCRdb D gene call, TRBD1, has no DNA to confirm it. The CDR3 loop spans 12 amino acids. Germline V gives CDR1 DFQATT, CDR2 SNEGSKA (reference sequence). The CDR3 reads CRGGRVENGYTF.

The V and J genes are TRBV21-1 and TRBJ2-2. TRBV21-1 is termed a pseudogene. The CDR3 contains 16 residues. The CDR3 reads CASSTPRTSNTGELFF.

V and J are TRBV4-3 and TRBJ2-1; the D call from TCRdb, TRBD1, cannot be confirmed without DNA. The CDR3 runs 14 residues. In germline, CDR1 is LGHNA, CDR2 YSLEER. The CDR3 loop is CASSQDGQNNEQFF.

The V call is TRBV10-1, the J call TRBJ1-2. This CDR3 comprises 18 residues. Germline V gene data show CDR1 as WNHNN and CDR2 as SYGVQD (reference sequence). The CDR3 sequence is CASSAEGRVGNFNYGYTF.

This chain connects TRBV6-2 or TRBV6-3 to TRBJ2-1; the TCRdb D gene call, TRBD2, has no DNA to confirm it. The CDR3 is 15 residues long. Looked up from germline, CDR1 is MNHEY and CDR2 is SVGEGT. The CDR3 here is CASNRLPSSYNEQFF.

The chain employs TRBV20-1 and TRBJ2-1; lacking DNA, the TRBD2 call made by TCRdb goes unchecked. There are 16 residues in the CDR3. The germline V gene encodes CDR1 DFQATT and CDR2 SNEGSKA (reference sequence). This CDR3 is CSARDLFLAGGNEQFF.

This chain joins TRBV5-1 and TRBJ1-6; the TCRdb call, TRBD1, lacks DNA for checking. Germline CDR1 is SGHRS and CDR2 is YFSETQ. CDR3 size: 13 residues. CDR3 amino acids: CASSLDPLSALHF.

The chain couples TRBV20-1 to TRBJ2-5; lacking DNA, the TRBD2 call made by TCRdb goes unchecked. The CDR3 is made up of 16 amino acids. The germline V gene has CDR1 DFQATT and CDR2 SNEGSKA (reference sequence). The CDR3 loop reads CSASPVASGGVETQYF.

The gene calls are TRBV7-2 and TRBJ2-3. Germline V gene data show CDR1 as SGHTA and CDR2 as FQGNSA. This CDR3 has 15 residues. This CDR3 reads CASSLEVLGTDTQYF.

The chain uses TRBV4-1 and TRBJ2-5; TCRdb calls TRBD2, which cannot be checked without DNA. This CDR3 is 18 amino acids long. The germline CDR1 and CDR2 sequences are MGHRA and YSYEKL. CDR3 sequence reads: CASSQDSGTSDVGETQYF.

The chain combines TRBV29-1 with TRBJ2-3; the TRBD2 assignment by TCRdb is unverifiable without DNA. Germline V gene lookup returns CDR1 SQVTM and CDR2 ANQGSEA. This CDR3 has 14 amino acids. The CDR3 is CSVVIGGGGNTQYF.

The V gene is TRBV11-2, the J gene TRBJ1-5; there is no DNA to check the TCRdb D call of TRBD1. The CDR3 has 17 residues. CDR1 SGHAT and CDR2 FQNNGV come from the germline V gene. This CDR3 is CASSLGGSAIGNQPQHF.

Here the CDR3 reads CASSEPWGLRIDIQYF. This sequence joins TRBV6-1 and TRBJ2-4; the D call from TCRdb, TRBD2, cannot be confirmed without DNA. Germline CDR1 reads MNHNS; CDR2 reads SASEGT. The CDR3 extends over 16 amino acids.

CDR3 sequence reads: CASSLTGQLSYEQYF. This rearrangement joins TRBV12-3 or TRBV12-4 to TRBJ2-7; TCRdb names TRBD1, which stays unverified in the absence of DNA. The CDR3 is 15 residues long.

The chain uses TRBV7-9 and TRBJ1-1. From germline, CDR1 is SEHNR and CDR2 FQNEAQ (reference sequence). The CDR3 is 13 amino acids. The CDR3 spells CASSSEMNTEAFF.

The chain uses TRBV18 and TRBJ1-2; the TCRdb call, TRBD1, lacks DNA for checking. The CDR3 spans 15 residues. Germline CDR1 reads KGHSH; CDR2 reads LQKENI. Here the CDR3 reads CASSPEGQGNYGYTF.

The J gene is TRBJ1-2, the V gene TRBV7-2. Germline values: CDR1 SGHTA, CDR2 FQGNSA. This CDR3 has 15 residues. The CDR3 region is CASSLGGQLNYGYTF.

The rearrangement links TRBV12-3 or TRBV12-4 to TRBJ1-4; the TRBD1 assignment by TCRdb is unverifiable without DNA. The CDR3 is 15 residues long. The CDR3 sequence is CASSSIRDRTEKLFF.

The chain has TRBV20-1 and TRBJ2-4; TCRdb gives TRBD1 as the D gene, but with no DNA this cannot be confirmed. This CDR3 has 16 residues. CDR1 and CDR2 (germline): DFQATT, SNEGSKA (reference sequence). The CDR3 loop reads CSARAPGGHFENIQYF.

This chain joins TRBV5-6 and TRBJ2-1; checking the TCRdb D call of TRBD1 is not possible without DNA. The CDR3 length is 12 residues. Germline lookup yields CDR1 SGHDT and CDR2 YYEEEE. The CDR3 spells CASSGQGYEQFF.